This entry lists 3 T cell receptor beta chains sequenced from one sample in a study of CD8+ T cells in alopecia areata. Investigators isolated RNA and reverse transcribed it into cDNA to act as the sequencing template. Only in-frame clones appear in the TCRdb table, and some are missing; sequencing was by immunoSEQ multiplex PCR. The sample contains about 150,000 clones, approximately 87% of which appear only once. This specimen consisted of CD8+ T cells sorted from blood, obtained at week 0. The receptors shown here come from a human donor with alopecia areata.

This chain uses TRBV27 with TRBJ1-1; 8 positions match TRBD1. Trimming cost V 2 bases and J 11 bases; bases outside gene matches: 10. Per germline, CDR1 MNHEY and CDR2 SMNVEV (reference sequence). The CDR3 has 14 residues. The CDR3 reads CASSLNPGGAKAFF. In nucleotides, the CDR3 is TGTGCCAGCAGTTTAAATCCAGGGGGCGCGAAGGCTTTCTTT.

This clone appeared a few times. CDR3 in amino acids: CASGPTPNTGELFF. In nucleotides, the CDR3 is TGTGCCAGCGGGCCGACTCCGAACACCGGGGAGCTGTTTTTT. The gene calls are TRBV7-3 and TRBJ2-2; D uncertain. The CDR3 is made up of 14 amino acids. With 8 bases removed from V and 0 bases from J, the gap between germline ends came to 10 bases. From germline, CDR1 is SGHTA and CDR2 FQGTGA.

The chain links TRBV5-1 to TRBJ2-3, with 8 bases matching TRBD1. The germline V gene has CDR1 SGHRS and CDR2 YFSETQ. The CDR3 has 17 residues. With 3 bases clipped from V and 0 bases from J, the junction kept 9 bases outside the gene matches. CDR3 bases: TGCGCCAGCAGCTCACCGAAACAGGGGGTTAGCACAGATACGCAGTATTTT. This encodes CASSSPKQGVSTDTQYF.